The 21 T cell receptor beta chains below come from one sample, sequenced in a study of CD8+CD57+ T cells in acquired aplastic anemia. TCR beta VDJ and CDR3 profiling used genomic DNA as template. TCRdb recomputed calls from the reads with MiXCR, one row per CDR3 protein. This table holds about 200,000 distinct CDR3 sequences, less than 75% found once. All sequencing subjects had displayed CD8+CD57+ cell expansion on flow cytometry. Sequenced material: sorted CD4+, CD8+, or CD8+CD57+ T cells (not recorded which) from PBMCs. The receptor set was obtained from a human donor with aplastic anemia.

Of note for this clonotype: One base away lies a much larger clone, so this may be a sequencing read error. The genes are TRBV5-1 and TRBJ2-2; possibly TRBD1 or TRBD2 for D (6 bases each). This CDR3 spans 16 amino acids. From germline, CDR1 is SGHRS and CDR2 YFSETQ. CDR3 in amino acids: CASSWPRQAPRGDLFF. The DNA of the CDR3 is TGCGCCAGCAGCTGGCCCCGACAGGCCCCGAGGGGGGACCTGTTTTTT.

Turning to this clonotype: The junction does not match germline at one end; this may be a read error. The CDR3 nucleotides read TGTGCCGGCAGCGTAGGTAGGGTCGGGACTAGGGCCCAGTACTTC. Translated, it gives CAGSVGRVGTRAQYF. The chain uses TRBV9 and TRBJ2-5, with 8 bases aligning to TRBD2. This CDR3 has 15 residues. From germline, CDR1 is SGDLS and CDR2 YYNGEE.

The chain joins TRBV2 to TRBJ1-5; D is unresolved. The V gene lost 2 bases and the J gene lost 0 bases, with 11 bases spanning the gap. This CDR3 has 16 amino acids. The germline V gene encodes CDR1 SNHLY and CDR2 FYNNEI. The CDR3 here is CASSEWRIDSNQPQHF. The CDR3 DNA follows: TGTGCCAGCAGTGAATGGCGCATAGATAGCAATCAGCCCCAGCATTTT.

This clonotype was found a few times. The chain joins TRBV5-1 to TRBJ1-1; possibly TRBD1 for D (5 bases). The germline V and J ends were trimmed by 4 bases and 0 bases, with 16 bases remaining between them. CDR1 and CDR2 from the germline V gene are SGHRS and YFSETQ. There are 16 residues in the CDR3. In nucleotides, the CDR3 is TGCGCCAGCAGCGCACACATAGGGACGATGAACACTGAAGCTTTCTTT. Translated, it gives CASSAHIGTMNTEAFF.

This chain connects TRBV6-5 to TRBJ1-6, with D hard to call. CDR1 and CDR2 (germline): MNHEY, SVGAGI. This CDR3 contains 14 residues. CDR3 region: CVVAKGAGNSPLHF. Written as DNA, the CDR3 is TGTGTCGTAGCTAAGGGAGCGGGTAATTCACCCCTCCACTTT.

This rearrangement joins TRBV7-9 to TRBJ2-7; maybe TRBD2 (6 bases). Trimming took off 1 base at V and 5 bases at J, with 12 bases between the two ends. Per the germline V gene, CDR1 is SEHNR and CDR2 is FQNEAQ (reference sequence). The CDR3 runs to 14 residues. The CDR3 DNA follows: TGTGCCAGCAGCTTAGGACTAGGAGCCCACGAGCAGTACTTC. This codes for CASSLGLGAHEQYF.

The chain employs TRBV7-9 and TRBJ2-1, with 7 bases matching TRBD2. J lost 3 bases, V lost 6 bases, and 14 bases had no gene match. There are 17 residues in the CDR3. From germline, CDR1 is SEHNR and CDR2 FQNEAQ (reference sequence). CDR3 sequence: CASSYSLSSGDYNEQFF. In DNA, the CDR3 is TGTGCCAGCAGTTACTCCCTGTCTAGCGGAGACTACAATGAGCAGTTCTTC.

The V and J genes are TRBV20-1 and TRBJ2-7; 8 bases are a match to TRBD1. Germline trimming cut 6 bases from V and 3 bases from J; bases unmatched to any gene: 10. The germline V gene has CDR1 DFQATT and CDR2 SNEGSKA (reference sequence). The CDR3 length is 14 residues. The CDR3 sequence: CSATEAGQDYEQYF. The CDR3 nucleotides read TGCAGTGCCACTGAGGCGGGACAGGACTACGAGCAGTACTTC.

This clonotype has more than one count but fewer than ten. The gene calls are TRBV30 and TRBJ1-1; weak D call: TRBD1 (6 bases). V lost 0 bases, J lost 10 bases, and 15 bases lay in between. The CDR3 is 13 amino acids. Germline V lookup: CDR1 GTSNPN, CDR2 SVGIG (reference sequence). CDR3 nucleotide sequence: TGTGCCTGGAGTGTACTTCAGGGACAAGGAGCTTTCTTT. This codes for CAWSVLQGQGAFF.

This clonotype has more than one count but fewer than ten. This chain links TRBV2 with TRBJ2-1; D gene ambiguous. The V gene's germline CDR1 is SNHLY and CDR2 FYNNEI. Trimming left V 0 bases short and J 3 bases short, with 12 bases between. The CDR3 spans 16 residues. This CDR3 reads CASSEAVSILYNEQFF. For the CDR3, the DNA is TGTGCCAGCAGTGAAGCCGTTAGCATTCTCTACAATGAGCAGTTCTTC.

Comments on this clonotype: This clone may be a read error of a much larger clone one base away. The CDR3 DNA sequence: TGTGCCAGCAGCTCGGGACTAGCGGTCTCCTACGAGCAGTACTTC. Encoded protein: CASSSGLAVSYEQYF. The gene calls are TRBV7-2 and TRBJ2-7; TRBD2 matches at 11 bases. Germline CDR1 reads SGHTA; CDR2 reads FQGNSA. With 4 bases clipped from V and 0 bases from J, the junction kept 2 bases outside the gene matches. This CDR3 contains 15 residues.

The J gene is TRBJ2-6, the V gene TRBV10-3, with TRBD1 as a possible D gene (5 bases). Per germline, CDR1 ENHRY and CDR2 SYGVKD. Trimming cost V 6 bases and J 2 bases, with 8 bases left between them. This CDR3 is built from 14 residues. The CDR3 is CAIRDSAGANVLTF. As DNA, the CDR3 is TGTGCCATCAGAGACAGCGCTGGGGCCAACGTCCTGACTTTC.

This clonotype was detected ten times or more. The chain has TRBV11-3 and TRBJ2-1; D not certain. From germline, CDR1 is SGHNT and CDR2 YENEEA. V lost 0 bases and J lost 4, with 10 bases in between. The CDR3 spans 15 residues. The CDR3 region is CASSLDPARYNEQFF. In nucleotides, the CDR3 is TGTGCCAGCAGCTTAGATCCCGCAAGATACAATGAGCAGTTCTTC.

This clonotype was found once. This rearrangement joins TRBV10-3 to TRBJ1-5, with no clear D. V was clipped by 4 bases and J by 4 bases, with 11 bases between them. Germline V gene lookup returns CDR1 ENHRY and CDR2 SYGVKD. The CDR3 covers 14 residues. CDR3 in amino acids: CAISASRGNQPQHF. The CDR3 DNA reads TGTGCCATCAGTGCAAGTCGAGGTAATCAGCCCCAGCATTTT.

This chain connects TRBV7-2 to TRBJ2-3; D is ambiguous. CDR1 SGHTA and CDR2 FQGNSA come from the germline V gene. Trimming removed 2 bases at V and 0 bases at J, with 9 bases between. This CDR3 is 15 amino acids long. CDR3 in DNA: TGTGCCAGCAGCTTAAGATTTGGGAGCACAGATACGCAGTATTTT. Residues: CASSLRFGSTDTQYF.

V usage is TRBV14 and J usage is TRBJ1-1; 7 bases match TRBD1. The CDR3 runs 15 residues. Germline lookup yields CDR1 SGHDN and CDR2 FVKESK. V trimming: 1 base; J trimming: 10 bases; junction bases outside the gene matches: 12. CDR3 loop: CASSQVRQGTVGAFF. The CDR3 DNA follows: TGTGCCAGCAGCCAAGTTCGACAGGGAACGGTTGGAGCTTTCTTT.

The chain carries TRBV7-8 and TRBJ2-7; TRBD1 aligns across 9 bases. This CDR3 region has 14 residues. The trim removed 7 bases at V and 5 bases at J, leaving 9 bases unmatched. Germline V gene data show CDR1 as SGHVS and CDR2 as FQNEAQ. The CDR3 bases are TGTGCCAGCAACACCATGACAGGGGGTCACGAGCAGTACTTC. Translation gives CASNTMTGGHEQYF.

The genes are TRBV9 and TRBJ2-5, with a tentative D call TRBD1 (6 bases). Between the trimmed V and J ends, which lost 3 bases and 1 base, there was a span of 13 bases. CDR1 is SGDLS, CDR2 YYNGEE, per germline. This CDR3 region has 15 residues. CDR3 loop: CASSAIQGSQETQYF. The DNA of the CDR3 is TGTGCCAGCAGCGCCATACAGGGTTCCCAAGAGACCCAGTACTTC.

This clonotype was detected only a few times. The chain joins TRBV27 to TRBJ2-3; D uncertain. Germline assignment: CDR1 MNHEY and CDR2 SMNVEV (reference sequence). With 4 bases removed from V and 6 bases from J, the gap between germline ends came to 17 bases. CDR3 length: 15 amino acids. The CDR3 DNA follows: TGTGCCAGCAGTTCGGTCCACGAAAGTCCCGATACGCAGTATTTT. It codes for CASSSVHESPDTQYF.

This clonotype was seen a handful of times. The V gene is TRBV6-1, the J gene TRBJ2-5; D is undetermined. Germline-derived CDR1 and CDR2 are MNHNS and SASEGT. The CDR3 is made up of 12 amino acids. The V gene lost 5 bases and the J gene lost 7 bases, with 11 bases spanning the gap. CDR3 region: CASSSTEVTQYF. The CDR3 nucleotides read TGTGCCAGCAGTTCTACAGAAGTGACCCAGTACTTC.

The chain joins TRBV29-1 to TRBJ2-7; D might be TRBD1 (6 bases). CDR1 and CDR2 from the germline V gene are SQVTM and ANQGSEA. The CDR3 length is 12 residues. The V gene lost 6 bases and the J gene lost 2 bases, with 11 bases spanning the gap. Here the CDR3 DNA reads TGCAGCGTAAAGGGGGACCCCTACGAGCAGTACTTC. Protein: CSVKGDPYEQYF.